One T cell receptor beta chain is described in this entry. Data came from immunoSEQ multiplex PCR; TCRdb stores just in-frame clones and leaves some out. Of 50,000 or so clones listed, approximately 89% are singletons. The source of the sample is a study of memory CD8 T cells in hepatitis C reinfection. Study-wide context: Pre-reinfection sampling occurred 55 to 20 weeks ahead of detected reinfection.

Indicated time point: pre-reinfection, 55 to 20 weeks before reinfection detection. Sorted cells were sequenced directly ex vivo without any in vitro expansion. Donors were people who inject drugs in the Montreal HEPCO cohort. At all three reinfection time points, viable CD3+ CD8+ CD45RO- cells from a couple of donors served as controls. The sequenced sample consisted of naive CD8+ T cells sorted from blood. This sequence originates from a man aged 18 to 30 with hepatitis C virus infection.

DNA for the CDR3: TGTGCCAGCAGCTTAGTGAGGACAGGGCCGAACACCGGGGAGCTGTTTTTT. It specifies CASSLVRTGPNTGELFF. This chain links TRBV7-9 with TRBJ2-2; the match to TRBD1 covers 8 bases. This CDR3 has 17 amino acids. Trimming cost V 1 base and J 0 bases; bases outside gene matches: 4. Germline V CDR1 and CDR2: SEHNR, FQNEAQ (reference sequence).